A single sample is the source of the 27 T cell receptor beta chains below, sequenced in a study of spatial heterogeneity in lung cancer. Time point: sample taken at primary tumor resection. TCRdb reprocessed the 5' RACE reads with MiXCR, giving one entry per CDR3 protein. This sample carries tens of thousands of distinct CDR3 sequences, approximately 12% of them seen once, and the ten largest clones take about two fifths. The sequences come from PBMCs, collected at surgery. Receptors were obtained from a male donor with early-stage non-small cell lung cancer.

This chain uses TRBV5-5 with TRBJ2-7; TRBD2 aligns across 14 bases. This CDR3 comprises 17 residues. V lost 0 bases and J lost 3; bases outside the gene matches: 5. From germline, CDR1 is SGHKS and CDR2 YYEKEE (reference sequence). The CDR3 is CASSLAAGTSGGYEQYF. CDR3 sequence (DNA): TGTGCCAGCAGCTTGGCGGCCGGGACTAGCGGGGGCTACGAGCAGTACTTC.

This clonotype came up a few times. The chain carries TRBV28 and TRBJ1-5; D gene ambiguous. The V and J ends lost 6 bases and 0 bases respectively, with 18 bases between them. Per the germline V gene, CDR1 is MDHEN and CDR2 is SYDVKM. The CDR3 loop spans 17 amino acids. CDR3 nucleotide sequence: TGTGCCAGCAGGTCCCCCCTGGGAGGATTTAGCAATCAGCCCCAGCATTTT. This encodes CASRSPLGGFSNQPQHF.

The chain combines TRBV5-1 with TRBJ2-3; D is undetermined. Germline assignment: CDR1 SGHRS and CDR2 YFSETQ. The CDR3 length is 11 residues. V dropped 5 bases and J dropped 5 bases, with 6 bases sitting between them. The CDR3 is CASRWGDTQYF. CDR3 nucleotide sequence: TGCGCCAGCAGGTGGGGAGATACGCAGTATTTT.

V and J are TRBV20-1 and TRBJ1-1; no clear D. Trimming stripped 6 bases from V and 0 bases from J, with 11 bases between. The germline V gene has CDR1 DFQATT and CDR2 SNEGSKA (reference sequence). The CDR3 is 13 residues long. The CDR3 DNA sequence: TGCAGTGCCCCTTACCGGGTGAACACTGAAGCTTTCTTT. It is translated as CSAPYRVNTEAFF.

This clonotype was recorded at least ten times. V gene TRBV7-2 combines with J gene TRBJ2-3, with 9 bases that match TRBD2. Germline values: CDR1 SGHTA, CDR2 FQGNSA. The V gene end was trimmed by 5 bases and the J gene end by 3 bases; junction bases not matched to a gene: 6. The CDR3 length is 15 residues. CDR3 sequence reads: CASSRLAAHTDTQYF. CDR3 DNA sequence: TGTGCCAGCAGCAGACTAGCGGCTCATACAGATACGCAGTATTTT.

This clonotype was picked up many times. The chain couples TRBV29-1 to TRBJ1-2; D is uncertain. CDR3 size: 12 residues. Germline values: CDR1 SQVTM, CDR2 ANQGSEA. V was pared by 2 bases and J by 4 bases, with 8 bases between. The CDR3 loop is CSVERESYGYTF. DNA of the CDR3: TGCAGCGTTGAACGTGAGTCCTATGGCTACACCTTC.

This clonotype occurred a few times. V is TRBV20-1 and J is TRBJ2-3; 11 positions agree with TRBD2. Germline CDR1 is DFQATT and CDR2 is SNEGSKA (reference sequence). With V trimmed by 7 bases and J by 5 bases, 5 bases remained unmatched. This CDR3 has 13 residues. The CDR3 reads CSVVAGGVDTQYF. In DNA, the CDR3 is TGCAGTGTTGTAGCGGGAGGGGTAGATACGCAGTATTTT.

This clonotype showed up just a few times. The chain joins TRBV5-6 to TRBJ1-4, with no clear D. The CDR3 is made up of 15 amino acids. The germline gives CDR1 SGHDT, CDR2 YYEEEE. V was trimmed by 1 base and J by 3 bases, leaving 10 bases between them. The chain's CDR3 is CASSLFTAANEKLFF. CDR3 coding DNA: TGTGCCAGCAGCTTGTTTACGGCAGCTAATGAAAAACTGTTTTTT.

The chain is built from TRBV5-1 and TRBJ2-5; D is ambiguous. V lost 0 bases and J 1 base, leaving 19 bases between the germline ends. The CDR3 totals 18 residues. Germline V gene lookup returns CDR1 SGHRS and CDR2 YFSETQ. CDR3 in amino acids: CASSLDFRSESAQETQYF. CDR3 nucleotides: TGCGCCAGCAGCTTGGACTTTCGTTCAGAATCCGCCCAAGAGACCCAGTACTTC.

This clonotype was counted ten times or more. This rearrangement joins TRBV20-1 to TRBJ1-3; TRBD1 is a possible D gene (5 bases). Per the germline V gene, CDR1 is DFQATT and CDR2 is SNEGSKA (reference sequence). The CDR3 covers 14 residues. Between the trimmed V and J ends, which lost 5 bases and 1 base, there was a span of 12 bases. CDR3 sequence: CSAHRKGSGNTIYF. Here the CDR3 DNA reads TGCAGTGCTCATAGGAAGGGGTCTGGAAACACCATATATTTT.

The chain uses TRBV7-2 and TRBJ2-5; no clear D. The CDR3 is 17 residues long. V dropped 1 base and J dropped 1 base, with 16 bases sitting between them. Germline lookup yields CDR1 SGHTA and CDR2 FQGNSA. DNA of the CDR3: TGTGCCAGCAGCTTAGGACGACTGGGGAAGACCCAAGAGACCCAGTACTTC. Translation: CASSLGRLGKTQETQYF.

As for this clonotype: Germline and junction disagree at one end, which may indicate a read error. V and J are TRBV5-1 and TRBJ2-2, with TRBD1 matching 11 bases. In germline, CDR1 is SGHRS, CDR2 YFSETQ. This CDR3 contains 15 residues. The CDR3 bases are TGCGCCAGCAGCCCCGGACAGGGGGCATCCGGGGTGCTGTTTTTT. Its translation: CASSPGQGASGVLFF.

This rearrangement joins TRBV24-1 to TRBJ2-6; TRBD1 matches at 7 bases. Germline V gene data show CDR1 as KGHDR and CDR2 as SFDVKD. The CDR3 loop spans 16 amino acids. V shed 3 bases, J shed 4 bases, and the junction held 5 bases outside the gene matches. CDR3 nucleotides: TGTGCCACCAGTGATCCCACAGGGGCCGGGGCCAACGTCCTGACTTTC. Protein sequence: CATSDPTGAGANVLTF.

V gene TRBV5-5 combines with J gene TRBJ2-2; the match to TRBD2 covers 7 bases. In germline, CDR1 is SGHKS, CDR2 YYEKEE (reference sequence). V shed 0 bases and J 4 bases; nucleotides not matched to a gene: 6. The CDR3 has 16 residues. CDR3 in DNA: TGTGCCAGCAGCTTGGAGGCGGGAGTCGGCACCGGGGAGCTGTTTTTT. As protein: CASSLEAGVGTGELFF. The complete variable domain, with remaining parts taken from reference TRBV5-5 and TRBJ2-2, reads DAGVTQSPTHLIKTRGQQVTLRCSPISGHKSVSWYQQVLGQGPQFIFQYYEKEERGRGNFPDRFSARQFPNYSSELNVNALLLGDSALYLCASSLEAGVGTGELFFGEGSRLTVL.

This clonotype has just a few counts. The chain uses TRBV30 and TRBJ2-3; the match to TRBD2 covers 12 bases. The CDR3 is 14 residues long. V lost 2 bases to trimming and J lost 9 bases; unmatched junction nucleotides: 6. CDR1 and CDR2 (germline): GTSNPN, SVGIG (reference sequence). CDR3 sequence reads: CAWSTSGGLETQYF. CDR3 coding DNA: TGTGCCTGGAGTACTAGCGGGGGGTTGGAAACGCAGTATTTT.

This sequence joins TRBV28 and TRBJ2-1; D possibly corresponds to TRBD2 (6 bases). The CDR3 spans 14 residues. The V gene's germline CDR1 is MDHEN and CDR2 SYDVKM. V was pared by 5 bases and J by 10 bases, with 18 bases between. CDR3 nucleotides: TGTGCCAGCAGTACCCATAGACTAGTAGAAGAGCAGTTCTTC. This gives the protein CASSTHRLVEEQFF.

This clonotype has more than one count but fewer than ten. The V gene is TRBV28, the J gene TRBJ1-2; a weak D match, TRBD1 (5 bases). Germline CDR1 and CDR2: MDHEN and SYDVKM. The V end lost 2 bases, the J end lost 6 bases, and 13 bases lay between the germline ends. This CDR3 contains 14 residues. This chain's CDR3 is CASSLTDSINGYTF. The DNA for the CDR3 is TGTGCCAGCAGTTTAACAGACAGCATTAATGGCTACACCTTC.

In this sample, this clonotype turned up many times. V and J are TRBV24-1 and TRBJ2-1, with no clear D. Germline V CDR1 and CDR2: KGHDR, SFDVKD. The CDR3 length is 13 residues. The V end lost 7 bases, the J end lost 9 bases, and 15 bases lay between the germline ends. CDR3 in DNA: TGTGCCACCAGCGCCTCCGCTCTTGCTGAGCAGTTCTTC. Its protein is CATSASALAEQFF.

V usage is TRBV14 and J usage is TRBJ2-1; 8 bases map to TRBD2. Germline CDR1 and CDR2: SGHDN and FVKESK. With 7 bases clipped from V and 4 bases from J, the junction kept 3 bases outside the gene matches. The CDR3 runs 13 residues. CDR3 sequence: CASTLAGYNEQFF. In DNA form, the CDR3 reads TGTGCCAGCACTCTAGCGGGTTACAATGAGCAGTTCTTC.

The chain uses TRBV7-2 and TRBJ1-2; 9 bases agree with TRBD1. The V gene's germline CDR1 is SGHTA and CDR2 FQGNSA. V was clipped by 2 bases and J by 8 bases; unmatched bases: 15. This CDR3 comprises 17 residues. CDR3 sequence: CASSLFRTGAQVGGYTF. CDR3 nucleotide sequence: TGTGCCAGCAGCTTATTTCGGACAGGGGCTCAGGTGGGAGGCTACACCTTC.

This clonotype was observed a handful of times. CDR3 sequence (DNA): TGTGCTGGTCGGACTAGCGGCACAGATACGCAGTATTTT. Amino acid sequence: CAGRTSGTDTQYF. This chain connects TRBV12-5 to TRBJ2-3; the match to TRBD2 covers 9 bases. Germline CDR1 reads LGHNT; CDR2 reads FRNRAP. The CDR3 is 13 amino acids. The junction had 4 bases not matched to a gene; V was cut back by 11 bases and J by 1 base.

The chain combines TRBV7-2 with TRBJ1-2, with 12 bases lining up with TRBD1. Germline V gene sequence: CDR1 SGHTA, CDR2 FQGNSA. V was clipped by 6 bases and J by 6 bases; unmatched bases: 8. This CDR3 spans 15 amino acids. The DNA of the CDR3 is TGTGCCAGCAGTACCTCCGGGACAGGGGGCCATGGCTACACCTTC. This translates into CASSTSGTGGHGYTF.

This clonotype was counted between two and nine times. This chain joins TRBV28 and TRBJ1-1; tentatively, D is TRBD1 (5 bases). CDR1 and CDR2 from the germline V gene are MDHEN and SYDVKM. This CDR3 has 15 amino acids. V was cut by 3 bases and J by 5 bases, with 16 bases left in between. As DNA, the CDR3 is TGTGCCAGCAGTTTCTATGCCGGGGGAGAGACTGAAGCTTTCTTT. The encoded protein is CASSFYAGGETEAFF.

The V and J genes are TRBV6-5 and TRBJ2-3; TRBD1 aligns across 9 bases. There are 16 residues in the CDR3. The germline V gene has CDR1 MNHEY and CDR2 SVGAGI. V lost 6 bases, J lost 6 bases, and 13 bases stayed unmatched. CDR3 coding DNA: TGTGCCAGCAGGCCCACAGGGGGCACGGGTTTCGATACGCAGTATTTT. Translated, it gives CASRPTGGTGFDTQYF.

This clonotype was seen at least ten times. V usage is TRBV5-1 and J usage is TRBJ2-1; 9 nucleotides line up with TRBD2. The CDR3 totals 18 residues. The junction had 12 bases not matched to a gene; V was cut back by 3 bases and J by 2 bases. Germline V gene lookup returns CDR1 SGHRS and CDR2 YFSETQ. This chain's CDR3 is CASSSRTGSGGAYNEQFF. As DNA, the CDR3 is TGCGCCAGCAGCTCCCGAACCGGTAGCGGGGGAGCCTACAATGAGCAGTTCTTC.

This clonotype has a handful of counts. The rearrangement uses TRBV6-1 and TRBJ2-1, with 10 bases identical to TRBD2. The J segment lost 0 bases and the V segment lost 0 bases, leaving 8 bases of the junction unmatched. CDR3 length: 19 amino acids. Per germline, CDR1 MNHNS and CDR2 SASEGT. The CDR3 protein is CASSEASGRALSSYNEQFF. CDR3 bases: TGTGCCAGCAGTGAAGCCAGCGGGAGGGCCTTGAGCTCCTACAATGAGCAGTTCTTC.

The chain joins TRBV5-1 to TRBJ2-3; D may be TRBD1 or TRBD2 (5 bases each). V lost 0 bases and J lost 2, with 13 bases in between. Germline CDR1 SGHRS, CDR2 YFSETQ. This CDR3 is built from 16 residues. CDR3 region: CASSLDGGAHTDTQYF. In DNA form, the CDR3 reads TGCGCCAGCAGCTTGGATGGGGGAGCCCACACAGATACGCAGTATTTT.